This T cell receptor (beta chain) appears in the sequencing data of a study of post-analysis software for immune sequencing data. Whole-study context: Relapsing-remitting, secondary progressive and progressive-relapsing multiple sclerosis courses were included.

Germline CDR1 and CDR2: DFQATT and SNEGSKA (reference sequence). This CDR3 comprises 12 residues. Trimming left V 3 bases short and J 6 bases short, with 9 bases between. As concerns this clonotype: The antigen remains unidentified.

Incorporated into the TCR beta cDNA libraries were unique molecular identifiers, which served to reduce PCR and sequencing biases. TCRdb called the PCR reads again in MiXCR, with one record for every CDR3 protein. The sample includes some 700,000 distinct CDR3 sequences, 55% to 70% of them seen just once. General study points: Roughly five TRBV segments appeared more often in patients than in controls, and TRBV5-6, TRBV5-1 and TRBV20-1 were among these. Normalized Chao1 diversity was significantly reduced in patients versus controls.

Sequenced input: blood. The rearrangement uses TRBV20-1 and TRBJ2-1, with no clear D. The receptor was isolated from a girl aged 2-10 years with multiple sclerosis. The CDR3 bases are TGCAGTGCTAGTTTGAGCTTCAATGAGCAGTTCTTC. As protein: CSASLSFNEQFF.